Many counts were recorded for the clone carrying this T cell receptor (beta chain). The antigen is not known. The entry originates in a study of CD8 T cells in ankylosing spondylitis. Whole-study results and caveats: Disease-linked clones were reportedly significantly enriched in matched ankylosing spondylitis synovial fluid. CD8+ cells made up the disease-linked clones, which were relatively rare in peripheral blood. A TCR beta motif of fewer than ten highly homologous variants appeared characteristic of ankylosing spondylitis blood.

V was clipped by 5 bases and J by 0 bases; unmatched bases: 6. The CDR3 length is 15 residues. TCR beta libraries were made by quantitative 5'-RACE with molecular barcodes. TCRdb reanalysed the 5' RACE reads using MiXCR and keeps one entry per CDR3 protein. Of some 180,000 distinct CDR3 sequences listed, about 18% are singletons. The specimen sequenced was blood, either unsorted or a sorted T cell fraction (not recorded which). This receptor was identified in a male donor under 30 with ankylosing spondylitis or in good health (not recorded which). V and J are TRBV12-3 or TRBV12-4 and TRBJ2-5; 7 bases line up with TRBD1. The CDR3 loop reads CASSPGQTNQETQYF. The CDR3 DNA follows: TGTGCCAGCAGTCCGGGACAGACAAACCAAGAGACCCAGTACTTC.